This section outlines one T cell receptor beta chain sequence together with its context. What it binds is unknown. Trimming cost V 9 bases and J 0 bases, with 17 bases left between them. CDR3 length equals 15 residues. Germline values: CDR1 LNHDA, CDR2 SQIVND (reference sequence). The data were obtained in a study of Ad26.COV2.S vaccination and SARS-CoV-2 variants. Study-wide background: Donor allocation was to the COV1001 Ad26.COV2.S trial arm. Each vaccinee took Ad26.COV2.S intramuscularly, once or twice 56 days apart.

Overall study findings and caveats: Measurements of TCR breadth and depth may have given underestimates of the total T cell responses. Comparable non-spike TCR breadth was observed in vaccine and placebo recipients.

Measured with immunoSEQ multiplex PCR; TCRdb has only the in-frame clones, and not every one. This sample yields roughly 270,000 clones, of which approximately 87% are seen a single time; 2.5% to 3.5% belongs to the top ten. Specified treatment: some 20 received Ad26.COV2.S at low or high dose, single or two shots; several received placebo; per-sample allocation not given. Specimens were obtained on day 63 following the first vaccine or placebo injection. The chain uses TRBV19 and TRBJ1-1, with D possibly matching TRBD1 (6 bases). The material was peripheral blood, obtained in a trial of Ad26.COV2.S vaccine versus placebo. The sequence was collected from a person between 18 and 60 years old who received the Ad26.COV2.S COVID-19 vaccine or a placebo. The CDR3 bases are TGTGCCAGCAAGGGGGTACAGGAATTGAACACTGAAGCTTTCTTT. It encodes CASKGVQELNTEAFF.